These 18 T cell receptor beta chains were sequenced from one sample in a study of T cells in tumors and immune-related adverse events. Generated by immunoSEQ multiplex PCR, the TCRdb table keeps only in-frame clones and is missing some. The sample has 10,000 or so clones, less than 95% seen once. The sequences come from lymph node tissue, collected from a patient treated with anti-PD-1 therapy. These receptors all stem from a female donor with metastatic renal cell carcinoma.

For this clone: Relative to the germline gene, one junction end is altered; a read error may explain this. The chain has TRBV7-6 and TRBJ1-6, with D unresolved. The germline gives CDR1 SGHVS, CDR2 FNYEAQ. This CDR3 contains 14 residues. The CDR3 reads CASRFDSYNSPLHF. The CDR3 DNA follows: TGTGCCAGCCGCTTCGACTCCTATAATTCACCCCTCCACTTT. The variable domain in full, completed from reference TRBV7-6 and TRBJ1-6, reads GAGVSQSPRYKVTKRGQDVALRCDPISGHVSLYWYRQALGQGPEFLTYFNYEAQQDKSGLPNDRFSAERPEGSISTLTIQRTEQRDSAMYRCASRFDSYNSPLHFGNGTRLTVT.

The chain has TRBV11-3 and TRBJ1-4; no firm D call. This CDR3 is 14 amino acids long. CDR1 is SGHNT, CDR2 YENEEA, per germline. V lost 3 bases, J lost 5 bases, and 10 bases lay in between. CDR3 bases: TGTGCCAGCAGCTTTGGATTCGAAAATGAAAAACTGTTTTTT. Protein sequence: CASSFGFENEKLFF.

The chain carries TRBV4-3 and TRBJ1-1, with D hard to call. Germline V CDR1 and CDR2: LGHNA, YSLEER. V lost 1 base and J lost 1, with 4 bases in between. This CDR3 region has 13 residues. CDR3 region: CASSQAQNTEAFF. The CDR3, as DNA: TGCGCCAGCAGCCAAGCGCAGAACACTGAAGCTTTCTTT.

The chain uses TRBV6-9 and TRBJ2-1, with TRBD2 matching 10 bases. This CDR3 region has 15 residues. J gave up 9 bases and V 2 bases, and 7 bases lay outside the gene matches. CDR1 MNHGY and CDR2 SVAAGI come from the germline V gene. Here the CDR3 DNA reads TGTGCCAGCAGTTATGACCTAGCGGGGGTCGGTGAGCAGTTCTTC. It specifies CASSYDLAGVGEQFF.

This clone came up once. The V gene is TRBV19, the J gene TRBJ1-2; D gene unclear. The CDR3 is 18 residues long. Germline V gene lookup returns CDR1 LNHDA and CDR2 SQIVND (reference sequence). The ends were cut back, 5 bases at V and 2 bases at J, with 24 bases in the middle. CDR3 amino acids: CASSRTGSPTPLNYGYTF. Written as DNA, the CDR3 is TGTGCCAGTAGTCGGACGGGCAGCCCCACGCCCTTAAACTATGGCTACACCTTC.

J is TRBJ1-2 and V is TRBV5-5; 10 bases fit TRBD1. There are 16 residues in the CDR3. Trimming cost V 1 base and J 7 bases; bases outside gene matches: 10. Germline CDR1 reads SGHKS; CDR2 reads YYEKEE (reference sequence). The CDR3 sequence: CASSLSQDRTGGGYTF. For the CDR3, the DNA is TGTGCCAGCAGCTTGAGCCAAGACCGGACAGGGGGTGGCTACACCTTC.

This chain connects TRBV19 to TRBJ2-5; D remains unclear. V was cut by 5 bases and J by 7 bases, with 17 bases left in between. The germline CDR1 and CDR2 sequences are LNHDA and SQIVND (reference sequence). The CDR3 runs 14 residues. The CDR3 coding sequence is TGTGCCAGTAGTCCCACCCTAACCGTCGGGACCCAGTACTTC. It encodes CASSPTLTVGTQYF.

This chain uses TRBV29-1 with TRBJ1-5; D is perhaps TRBD1 (5 bases). Trimming stripped 4 bases from V and 2 bases from J, with 9 bases between. Germline values: CDR1 SQVTM, CDR2 ANQGSEA. This CDR3 has 13 amino acids. The CDR3 region is CSVGGEGNQPQHF. The DNA for the CDR3 is TGCAGCGTTGGGGGGGAGGGCAATCAGCCCCAGCATTTT. The variable domain in full, completed from reference TRBV29-1 and TRBJ1-5, reads SAVISQKPSRDICQRGTSLTIQCQVDSQVTMMFWYRQQPGQSLTLIATANQGSEATYESGFVIDKFPISRPNLTFSTLTVSNMSPEDSSIYLCSVGGEGNQPQHFGDGTRLSIL.

This clone turned up a few times. The CDR3 spells CASSDSSRGEQYF. The CDR3 region has the DNA TGTGCCAGCAGTGATTCCAGCAGGGGTGAGCAGTACTTC. The chain uses TRBV2 and TRBJ2-7; a possible D gene is TRBD1 (6 bases). The CDR3 runs to 13 residues. Trimming stripped 3 bases from V and 7 bases from J, with 13 bases between. Germline CDR1 reads SNHLY; CDR2 reads FYNNEI.

J is TRBJ1-1 and V is TRBV29-1, with 8 bases fitting TRBD1. There are 14 residues in the CDR3. V trimming: 6 bases; J trimming: 5 bases; junction bases outside the gene matches: 11. The germline gives CDR1 SQVTM, CDR2 ANQGSEA. The CDR3 loop reads CSVDHTGGETEAFF. CDR3 DNA sequence: TGCAGCGTCGACCATACAGGGGGGGAGACTGAAGCTTTCTTT.

The chain couples TRBV18 to TRBJ2-7, with D maybe TRBD2 (6 bases). V dropped 7 bases and J dropped 5 bases, with 12 bases sitting between them. There are 12 residues in the CDR3. Germline assignment: CDR1 KGHSH and CDR2 LQKENI. The CDR3 coding sequence is TGTGCCAGCTTAGGAGGGGCGCACGAGCAGTACTTC. Residues: CASLGGAHEQYF.

The chain joins TRBV11-2 to TRBJ2-5; 8 bases are shared with TRBD2. The V and J ends lost 7 bases and 2 bases, in that order; junction bases with no gene match: 6. Looked up from germline, CDR1 is SGHAT and CDR2 is FQNNGV. This CDR3 spans 14 amino acids. The CDR3 here is CASNPSGGQETQYF. The CDR3 region has the DNA TGTGCCAGCAACCCCTCGGGGGGGCAAGAGACCCAGTACTTC. Full variable domain (remainder filled in from reference TRBV11-2 and TRBJ2-5): EAGVAQSPRYKIIEKRQSVAFWCNPISGHATLYWYQQILGQGPKLLIQFQNNGVVDDSQLPKDRFSAERLKGVDSTLKIQPAKLEDSAVYLCASNPSGGQETQYFGPGTRLLVL.

This clone was seen just once. The chain couples TRBV2 to TRBJ1-1; D gene uncertain. V gave up 6 bases and J gave up 1 base, with 12 bases separating them. Germline V lookup: CDR1 SNHLY, CDR2 FYNNEI. The CDR3 totals 14 residues. CDR3 DNA sequence: TGTGCCAGCAGGTCCCGGGAGGAGAACACTGAAGCTTTCTTT. Its translation: CASRSREENTEAFF. The complete variable domain, with remaining parts taken from reference TRBV2 and TRBJ1-1, reads EPEVTQTPSHQVTQMGQEVILRCVPISNHLYFYWYRQILGQKVEFLVSFYNNEISEKSEIFDDQFSVERPDGSNFTLKIRSTKLEDSAMYFCASRSREENTEAFFGQGTRLTVV.

The V gene is TRBV23-1, the J gene TRBJ2-7, with 8 nucleotides matching TRBD2. TRBV23-1 is an open reading frame, and its role is uncertain. This CDR3 is 15 amino acids long. Trimming removed 3 bases from V and 2 bases from J; junction bases left unmatched: 6. The CDR3 protein is CASSHAREGAYEQYF. The CDR3 nucleotides are TGCGCCAGCAGTCATGCACGGGAGGGCGCCTACGAGCAGTACTTC.

The V gene is TRBV5-1, the J gene TRBJ2-3, with a possible D match to TRBD1 (6 bases). V was trimmed by 4 bases and J by 0 bases, leaving 12 bases between them. This CDR3 has 15 amino acids. Per the germline V gene, CDR1 is SGHRS and CDR2 is YFSETQ. In nucleotides, the CDR3 is TGCGCCAGCAGCGTACCGGACAGTAGCACAGATACGCAGTATTTT. The encoded protein is CASSVPDSSTDTQYF.

This rearrangement joins TRBV9 to TRBJ1-3, with 7 positions matching TRBD1. This CDR3 comprises 15 residues. Germline CDR1 and CDR2: SGDLS and YYNGEE. V trimming: 0 bases; J trimming: 3 bases; junction bases outside the gene matches: 3. CDR3 residues: CASSVGGDSGNTIYF. CDR3 DNA: TGTGCCAGCAGCGTAGGGGGGGACAGTGGAAACACCATATATTTT. Supplemented by reference TRBV9 and TRBJ1-3, the full variable domain reads DSGVTQTPKHLITATGQRVTLRCSPRSGDLSVYWYQQSLDQGLQFLIQYYNGEERAKGNILERFSAQQFPDLHSELNLSSLELGDSALYFCASSVGGDSGNTIYFGEGSWLTVV.

This chain connects TRBV7-8 to TRBJ2-3, with TRBD2 identical over 12 bases. The V and J ends lost 5 bases and 11 bases, in that order; junction bases with no gene match: 5. CDR3 length equals 13 residues. CDR1 is SGHVS and CDR2 is FQNEAQ in the germline V gene. The CDR3 sequence is CASSVLAGGRQYF. DNA for the CDR3: TGTGCCAGCAGCGTCCTAGCGGGAGGGAGGCAGTATTTT. The full variable domain, in which reference TRBV7-8 and TRBJ2-3 provide the parts outside the CDR3, is GAGVSQSPRYKVAKRGQDVALRCDPISGHVSLFWYQQALGQGPEFLTYFQNEAQLDKSGLPSDRFFAERPEGSVSTLKIQRTQQEDSAVYLCASSVLAGGRQYFGPGTRLTVL.

The chain carries TRBV6-1 and TRBJ1-2; 12 nucleotides match TRBD1. Germline assignment: CDR1 MNHNS and CDR2 SASEGT. The length of the CDR3 is 15 residues. V lost 5 bases to trimming and J lost 5 bases; unmatched junction nucleotides: 6. As DNA, the CDR3 is TGTGCCAGCAGTACCCCGGGACAGGGGGCATATGGCTACACCTTC. It encodes CASSTPGQGAYGYTF.